This TCR beta chain was obtained from a study of tumor-infiltrating lymphocytes in primary liver carcinoma. Germline V lookup: CDR1 SQVTM, CDR2 ANQGSEA. The CDR3 sequence is 16 residues long. Starting material of 450 to 550 ng total RNA yielded TCR beta cDNA via a constant-region primer. Slightly modified ARM-PCR served as the procedure for the TCR beta libraries. These libraries came from three rounds of nested multiplex PCR. The opening two PCR rounds, approximately 10 cycles each, paired TRBV1-TRBV30 forward primers with a C-beta reverse primer. Each CDR3 protein is one row after TCRdb ran MiXCR on the multiplex PCR reads. This sample has 150,000 to 200,000 distinct CDR3 sequences; 85% occur once, and the top ten carry 15% to 20%. Co-extracted RNA and DNA came from approximately 20-30 mg of unsorted bulk tissue.

Sequencing input: tumor tissue from primary liver carcinoma. The chain is built from TRBV29-1 and TRBJ2-7, with unresolved D. The source is a man in his forties or fifties with primary liver carcinoma and hepatitis B virus infection. This CDR3 is CGAITSRTGTPYEQYF. DNA for the CDR3: TGCGGCGCCATTACATCTAGGACCGGCACTCCCTACGAGCAGTACTTC.